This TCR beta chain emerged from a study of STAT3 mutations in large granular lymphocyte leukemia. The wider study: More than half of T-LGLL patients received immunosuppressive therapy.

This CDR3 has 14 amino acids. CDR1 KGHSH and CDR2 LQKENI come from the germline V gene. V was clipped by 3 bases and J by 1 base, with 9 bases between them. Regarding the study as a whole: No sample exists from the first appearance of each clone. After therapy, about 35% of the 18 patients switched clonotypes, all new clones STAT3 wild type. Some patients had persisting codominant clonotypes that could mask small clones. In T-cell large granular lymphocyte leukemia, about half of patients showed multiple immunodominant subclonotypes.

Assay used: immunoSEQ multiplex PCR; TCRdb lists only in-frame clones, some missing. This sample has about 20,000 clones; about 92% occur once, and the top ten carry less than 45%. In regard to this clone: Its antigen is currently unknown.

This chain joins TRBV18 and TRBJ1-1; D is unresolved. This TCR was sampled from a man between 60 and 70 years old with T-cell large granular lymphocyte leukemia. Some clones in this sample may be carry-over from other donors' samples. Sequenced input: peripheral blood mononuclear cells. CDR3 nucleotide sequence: TGTGCCAGCTCACCCTCGCCCGGGAACACTGAAGCTTTCTTT. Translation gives CASSPSPGNTEAFF.